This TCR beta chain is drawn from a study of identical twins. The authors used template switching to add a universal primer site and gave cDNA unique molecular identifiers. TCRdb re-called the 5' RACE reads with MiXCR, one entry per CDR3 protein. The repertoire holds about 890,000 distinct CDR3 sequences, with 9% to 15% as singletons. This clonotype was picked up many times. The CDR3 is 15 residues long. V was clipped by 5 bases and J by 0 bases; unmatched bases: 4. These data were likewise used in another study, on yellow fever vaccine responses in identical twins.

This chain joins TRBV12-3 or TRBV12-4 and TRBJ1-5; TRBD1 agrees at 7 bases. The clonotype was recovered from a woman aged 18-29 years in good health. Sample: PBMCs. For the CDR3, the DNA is TGTGCCAGCAGTAAGACAGGGTCTAGCAATCAGCCCCAGCATTTT. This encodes CASSKTGSSNQPQHF.